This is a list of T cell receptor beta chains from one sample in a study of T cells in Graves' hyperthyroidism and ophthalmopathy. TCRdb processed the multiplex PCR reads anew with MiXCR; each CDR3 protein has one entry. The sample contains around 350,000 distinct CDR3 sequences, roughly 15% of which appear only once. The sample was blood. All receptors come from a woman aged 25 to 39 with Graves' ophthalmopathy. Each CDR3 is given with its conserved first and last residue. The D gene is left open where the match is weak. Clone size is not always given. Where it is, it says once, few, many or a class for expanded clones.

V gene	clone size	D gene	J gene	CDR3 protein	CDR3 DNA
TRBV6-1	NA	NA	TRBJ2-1	CASRRRSGSSYNEQFF	TGTGCCAGCAGGCGACGCTCTGGAAGCTCCTACAATGAGCAGTTCTTC
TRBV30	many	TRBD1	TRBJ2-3	CAWGVTRTGGGSDTQYF	TGTGCCTGGGGAGTTACCAGGACAGGGGGCGGATCGGATACGCAGTATTTT
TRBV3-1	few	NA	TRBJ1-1	CASSPPTLNTEAFF	TGTGCCAGCAGCCCCCCGACATTGAACACTGAAGCTTTCTTT
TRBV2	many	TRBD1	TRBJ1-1	CASTLRTGNTEAFF	TGTGCCAGCACACTTAGGACAGGGAACACTGAAGCTTTCTTT
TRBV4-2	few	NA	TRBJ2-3	CASSQADKDSDTQYF	TGTGCCAGCAGCCAAGCGGACAAGGATTCAGATACGCAGTATTTT
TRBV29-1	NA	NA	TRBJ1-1	CSVLLPVQGEAFF	TGCAGCGTGCTCCTACCGGTACAGGGTGAAGCTTTCTTT
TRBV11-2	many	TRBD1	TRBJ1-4	CASRLGRDRSNEKLFF	TGTGCCAGCAGACTGGGCCGGGACAGATCTAATGAAAAACTGTTTTTT
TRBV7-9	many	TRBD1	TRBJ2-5	CASSLGDRGQGETQYF	TGTGCCAGCAGCTTAGGAGACAGGGGCCAAGGAGAGACCCAGTACTTC
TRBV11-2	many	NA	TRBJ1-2	CASSGNGYTF	TGTGCCAGCAGCGGGAATGGCTACACCTTC
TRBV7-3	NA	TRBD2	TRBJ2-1	CASSLTRGLAENNEQFF	TGTGCCAGCAGCTTAACACGAGGGCTAGCGGAAAACAATGAGCAGTTCTTC
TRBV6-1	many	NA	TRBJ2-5	CASSESTGHQETQYF	TGTGCCAGCAGTGAGAGCACAGGGCACCAAGAGACCCAGTACTTC
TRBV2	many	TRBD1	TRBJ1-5	CASSLTGDQPQHF	TGTGCCAGCAGCCTGACAGGGGACCAGCCCCAGCATTTT
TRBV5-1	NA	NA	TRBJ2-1	CASSLDISNEQFF	TGTGCCAGCAGCTTGGATATCTCCAATGAGCAGTTCTTC
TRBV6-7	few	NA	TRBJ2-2	CASSYSGKNTGELFF	TGTGCCAGCAGTTACTCCGGGAAGAACACCGGGGAGCTGTTTTTT
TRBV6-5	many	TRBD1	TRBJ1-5	CASSYSSTGGNQPQHF	TGTGCCAGCAGTTACTCGTCGACAGGGGGAAATCAGCCCCAGCATTTT
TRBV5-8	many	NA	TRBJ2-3	CATRQRGTDTQYF	TGTGCCACCCGACAGCGGGGCACAGATACGCAGTATTTT
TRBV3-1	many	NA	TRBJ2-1	CASSQFRGSGEQFF	TGTGCCAGCAGCCAATTCAGGGGTTCGGGTGAGCAGTTCTTC
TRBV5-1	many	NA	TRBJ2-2	CASSLEAFPTGELFF	TGCGCCAGCAGCTTGGAAGCCTTTCCCACCGGGGAGCTGTTTTTT
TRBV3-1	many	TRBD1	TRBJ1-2	CASSQGRGNGYTF	TGTGCCAGCAGCCAAGGCAGGGGGAATGGCTACACCTTC
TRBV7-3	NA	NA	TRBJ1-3	CASSLAAHSGNTIYF	TGTGCCAGCAGCTTAGCAGCCCACTCTGGAAACACCATATATTTT
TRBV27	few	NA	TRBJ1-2	CASSPGGGYGYTF	TGTGCCAGCTCGCCCGGGGGGGGGTATGGCTACACCTTC
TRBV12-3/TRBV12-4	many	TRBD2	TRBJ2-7	CASRPGTSGYYSYEQYF	TGTGCCAGCAGACCAGGGACTAGCGGGTACTACTCCTACGAGCAGTACTTC
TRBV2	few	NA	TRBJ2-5	CASSNRPYLQYF	TGTGCCAGCAGTAACAGACCGTACCTTCAGTACTTC
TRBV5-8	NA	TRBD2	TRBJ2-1	CASSIELAGSSHNEQFF	TGTGCCAGCAGCATAGAACTAGCGGGGAGCTCCCACAATGAGCAGTTCTTC
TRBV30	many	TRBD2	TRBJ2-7	CAWSVRLAGFTPSSYEQYF	TGTGCCTGGAGTGTACGACTAGCGGGGTTTACTCCGAGCTCCTACGAGCAGTACTTC
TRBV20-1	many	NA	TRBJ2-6	CSARIDGANVLTF	TGCAGTGCTAGAATTGATGGGGCCAACGTCCTGACTTTC
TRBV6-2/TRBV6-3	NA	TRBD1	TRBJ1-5	CASSYDRAGNQPQHF	TGTGCCAGCAGTTACGACAGGGCTGGAAATCAGCCCCAGCATTTT
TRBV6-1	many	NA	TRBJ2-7	CASSYVQGNEQYF	TGTGCCAGCAGTTACGTCCAGGGGAACGAGCAGTACTTC
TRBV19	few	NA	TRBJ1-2	CASSIRENYGYTF	TGTGCCAGTAGTATAAGGGAAAACTATGGCTACACCTTC
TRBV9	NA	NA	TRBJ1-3	CASSGEPQGAGNTIYF	TGTGCCAGCAGCGGAGAGCCTCAGGGAGCTGGAAACACCATATATTTT
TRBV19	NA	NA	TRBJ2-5	CAGRVGTQYF	TGTGCCGGCAGGGTCGGGACCCAGTACTTC
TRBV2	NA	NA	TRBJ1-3	CASSLWGGSGNTIYF	TGTGCCAGCAGTTTATGGGGGGGCTCTGGAAACACCATATATTTT
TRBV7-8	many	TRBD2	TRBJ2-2	CASSRLRVLAGAVNTGELFF	TGTGCCAGCAGCCGCTTAAGGGTACTAGCGGGGGCCGTGAACACCGGGGAGCTGTTTTTT
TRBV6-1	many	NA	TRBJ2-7	CASSPNGPRAYEQYF	TGTGCCAGCAGCCCCAACGGACCTCGGGCCTACGAGCAGTACTTC
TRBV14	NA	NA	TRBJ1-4	CASSQDWQPFKNEKLFF	TGTGCCAGCAGCCAAGATTGGCAGCCATTTAAAAATGAAAAACTGTTTTTT
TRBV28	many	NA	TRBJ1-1	CASSPRGGGLNTEAFF	TGTGCCAGCAGTCCCCGGGGGGGGGGGTTGAACACTGAAGCTTTCTTT
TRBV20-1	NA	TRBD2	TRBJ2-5	CSASKRGRETQYF	TGCAGTGCTTCCAAGCGGGGGCGGGAGACCCAGTACTTC
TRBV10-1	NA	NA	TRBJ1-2	CASSESQTYGYTF	TGCGCCAGCAGTGAGTCGCAGACCTATGGCTACACCTTC
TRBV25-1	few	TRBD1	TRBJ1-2	CASSEGQTSNYGYTF	TGTGCCAGCAGTGAGGGACAGACCTCTAACTATGGCTACACCTTC